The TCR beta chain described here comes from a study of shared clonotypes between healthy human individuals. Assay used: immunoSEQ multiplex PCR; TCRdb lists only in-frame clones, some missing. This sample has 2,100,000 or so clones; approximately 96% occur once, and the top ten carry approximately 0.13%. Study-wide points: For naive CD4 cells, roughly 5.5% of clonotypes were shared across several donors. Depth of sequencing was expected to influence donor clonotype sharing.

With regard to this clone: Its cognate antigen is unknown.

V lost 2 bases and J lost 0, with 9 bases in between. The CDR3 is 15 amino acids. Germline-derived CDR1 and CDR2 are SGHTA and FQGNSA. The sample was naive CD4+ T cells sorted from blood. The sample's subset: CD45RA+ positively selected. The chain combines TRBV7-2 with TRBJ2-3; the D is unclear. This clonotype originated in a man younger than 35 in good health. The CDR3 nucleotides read TGTGCCAGCAGCTTATCGTTGATTAGCACAGATACGCAGTATTTT. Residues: CASSLSLISTDTQYF. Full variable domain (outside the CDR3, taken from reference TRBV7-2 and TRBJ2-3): GAGVSQSPSNKVTEKGKDVELRCDPISGHTALYWYRQSLGQGLEFLIYFQGNSAPDKSGLPSDRFSAERTGGSVSTLTIQRTQQEDSAVYLCASSLSLISTDTQYFGPGTRLTVL.